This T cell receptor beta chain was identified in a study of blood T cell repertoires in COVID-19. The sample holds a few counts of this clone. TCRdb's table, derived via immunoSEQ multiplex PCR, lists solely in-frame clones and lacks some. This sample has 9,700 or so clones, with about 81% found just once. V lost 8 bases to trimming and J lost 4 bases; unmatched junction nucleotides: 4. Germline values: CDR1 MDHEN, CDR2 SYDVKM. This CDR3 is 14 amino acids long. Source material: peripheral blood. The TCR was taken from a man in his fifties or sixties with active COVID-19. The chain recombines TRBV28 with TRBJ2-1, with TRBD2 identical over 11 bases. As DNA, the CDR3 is TGTGCCAGCGTGACTAGCGGGACGTACAATGAGCAGTTCTTC. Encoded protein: CASVTSGTYNEQFF.